Below, 30 T cell receptor beta chains from the same sample are listed, as sequenced in a study of memory CD4+ T cells and cytomegalovirus serostatus (dated 2019 in TCRdb). Single viable CD3+CD4+CD8-CD45RO+ cells were sorted as memory CD4+ T cells on a FACSAria II. The receptor library was made with the immunoSEQ multiplex PCR assay. In its TCRdb copy, this immuneACCESS table keeps in-frame sequences only and misses some clones. Where compared with another copy, unresolved V genes explain less than half of these, and the others have no known cause. The sample profile shows some 30,000 clones; around 76% of them were found once. 0.6% to 0.7% of the sample comes from the top ten. The sequenced sample was memory CD4+ T cells from blood. These TCRs come from an adult in good health and CMV-seronegative. Some clones in this sample may be carry-over from other donors' samples.

V usage is TRBV10-2 and J usage is TRBJ2-5; 10 bases map to TRBD2. Germline assignment: CDR1 WSHSY and CDR2 SAAADI. The V segment lost 7 bases and the J segment 3 bases; nucleotides outside the gene matches: 8. The CDR3 covers 15 residues. The CDR3 loop is CASKRSGGAEETQYF. CDR3 sequence (DNA): TGCGCCAGCAAAAGGAGCGGGGGGGCCGAAGAGACCCAGTACTTC.

This chain connects TRBV6-5 to TRBJ2-7; 9 bases map to TRBD1. After removal of 5 bases from V and 5 bases from J, the junction contained 10 bases not matched to a gene. This CDR3 has 15 residues. Per the germline V gene, CDR1 is MNHEY and CDR2 is SVGAGI. CDR3 sequence: CASSRPGTGRHEQYF. For the CDR3, the DNA is TGTGCCAGCAGTCGTCCCGGGACAGGGCGCCACGAGCAGTACTTC.

The chain links TRBV20-1 to TRBJ1-1; D might be TRBD1 (5 bases). This CDR3 has 9 amino acids. Looked up from germline, CDR1 is DFQATT and CDR2 is SNEGSKA (reference sequence). This CDR3 reads CTPRGKAFF. In nucleotides, the CDR3 is TGCACCCCTCGGGGGAAAGCTTTCTTT.

The chain uses TRBV6-5 and TRBJ2-2; 8 bases align to TRBD2. Germline V gene data show CDR1 as MNHEY and CDR2 as SVGAGI. This CDR3 spans 15 amino acids. V dropped 5 bases and J dropped 4; count of bases not matched to a gene: 6. The CDR3 DNA is TGTGCCAGCAGTGCAGGCGGGGGGACCACCGGGGAGCTGTTTTTT. This codes for CASSAGGGTTGELFF.

In DNA form, the CDR3 reads TGTGCCAGTAACAACAAGGACTATGGCTACACCTTC. Translating gives CASNNKDYGYTF. The gene calls are TRBV19 and TRBJ1-2; no clear D gene. This CDR3 is built from 12 residues. The V and J ends lost 7 bases and 3 bases respectively, with 9 bases between them. Germline V gene lookup returns CDR1 LNHDA and CDR2 SQIVND (reference sequence).

The genes are TRBV4-2 and TRBJ2-7; perhaps TRBD1 as D (6 bases). V lost 1 base and J 6 bases, leaving 10 bases between the germline ends. Germline CDR1 LGHNA, CDR2 YNFKEQ. This CDR3 has 13 residues. The CDR3 loop reads CASSQVQGSEQYF. The DNA of the CDR3 is TGTGCCAGCAGCCAAGTCCAGGGGTCCGAGCAGTACTTC.

V and J are TRBV27 and TRBJ1-2, with D uncertain. There are 14 residues in the CDR3. Germline V gene data show CDR1 as MNHEY and CDR2 as SMNVEV (reference sequence). Trimming removed 5 bases at V and 5 bases at J, with 15 bases between. The CDR3 protein is CASSQTSPPYGYTF. CDR3 coding DNA: TGTGCCAGCAGTCAGACATCTCCCCCGTATGGCTACACCTTC.

The chain recombines TRBV6-5 with TRBJ1-6, with 11 nucleotides matching TRBD1. V lost 6 bases to trimming and J lost 9 bases; unmatched junction nucleotides: 7. This CDR3 region has 15 residues. The germline V gene has CDR1 MNHEY and CDR2 SVGAGI. CDR3 nucleotide sequence: TGTGCCAGCAGATCTTCGGGGACAGGGGGTTCACCCCTCCACTTT. Encoded protein: CASRSSGTGGSPLHF.

A note on this clone: One junction end disagrees with the germline gene, perhaps due to a read error. J is TRBJ2-5 and V is TRBV27, with D perhaps assigned TRBD1 or TRBD2 (7 bases each). CDR1 and CDR2 from the germline V gene are MNHEY and SMNVEV (reference sequence). The CDR3 is 17 amino acids. The CDR3 DNA reads TGTGCCAGCAGTTTGGTCCCCTCAGGGGGGGTCCAAGGGACCCAGTACTTC. This codes for CASSLVPSGGVQGTQYF.

The chain couples TRBV19 to TRBJ2-5; 10 bases agree with TRBD1. Germline values: CDR1 LNHDA, CDR2 SQIVND (reference sequence). After removal of 4 bases from V and 2 bases from J, the junction contained 7 bases not matched to a gene. This CDR3 has 16 residues. The CDR3 is CASSKTPGQGQETQYF. The CDR3 region has the DNA TGTGCCAGTAGTAAGACCCCGGGACAGGGGCAAGAGACCCAGTACTTC.

J is TRBJ1-1 and V is TRBV5-1, with D perhaps matching TRBD1 (5 bases). Trimming took 4 bases from V and 3 from J, leaving 13 bases between them. The CDR3 extends over 14 amino acids. Looked up from germline, CDR1 is SGHRS and CDR2 is YFSETQ. CDR3 protein: CASSVGPRDTEAFF. CDR3 sequence (DNA): TGCGCCAGCAGCGTGGGCCCCAGGGACACTGAAGCTTTCTTT.

V gene TRBV28 combines with J gene TRBJ2-3; TRBD2 aligns across 9 bases. After removal of 2 bases from V and 6 bases from J, the junction contained 12 bases not matched to a gene. Germline V gene data show CDR1 as MDHEN and CDR2 as SYDVKM. The CDR3 has 17 residues. CDR3 sequence reads: CASSLSAGGGAWDTQYF. The CDR3 region has the DNA TGTGCCAGCAGTTTAAGTGCCGGCGGGGGGGCCTGGGATACGCAGTATTTT.

The chain is built from TRBV5-5 and TRBJ1-1; D gene ambiguous. The CDR3 is made up of 16 amino acids. Trimming took 0 bases from V and 4 from J, leaving 16 bases between them. Per the germline V gene, CDR1 is SGHKS and CDR2 is YYEKEE (reference sequence). The CDR3 region is CASSLAASAGGTEAFF. CDR3 sequence (DNA): TGTGCCAGCAGCTTGGCGGCGTCTGCGGGAGGCACTGAAGCTTTCTTT.

The genes are TRBV7-2 and TRBJ2-5; 7 bases are a match to TRBD1. The CDR3 is made up of 14 amino acids. The V segment lost 5 bases and the J segment 9 bases; nucleotides outside the gene matches: 12. CDR1 is SGHTA and CDR2 is FQGNSA in the germline V gene. This CDR3 is CASSPRQGVGAQYF. CDR3 nucleotides: TGTGCCAGCAGCCCTCGACAGGGTGTGGGAGCCCAGTACTTC.

The rearrangement links TRBV6-4 to TRBJ1-3; tentative D call: TRBD1 (6 bases). V shed 1 base and J shed 4 bases, with 14 bases lying between them. The germline CDR1 and CDR2 sequences are MRHNA and SNTAGT. This CDR3 region has 16 residues. CDR3 sequence: CASSDLGGLQGNTIYF. CDR3 nucleotides: TGTGCCAGCAGTGACTTGGGGGGCCTTCAGGGAAACACCATATATTTT.

The CDR3 here is CASRGTGLYGYTF. The CDR3 DNA reads TGTGCCAGCAGGGGGACAGGGCTCTATGGCTACACCTTC. This chain joins TRBV11-2 and TRBJ1-2; TRBD1 matches 9 bases. This CDR3 spans 13 amino acids. Germline CDR1 is SGHAT and CDR2 is FQNNGV. Trimming cost V 6 bases and J 4 bases; bases outside gene matches: 3.

This chain uses TRBV5-1 with TRBJ1-2, with D hard to call. Germline values: CDR1 SGHRS, CDR2 YFSETQ. The length of the CDR3 is 14 residues. Trimming pared 0 bases from V and 7 bases from J, leaving 13 bases between. CDR3 sequence (DNA): TGCGCCAGCAGCTTGGAAGGCTCACGGTTTGGCTACACCTTC. This sequence encodes CASSLEGSRFGYTF.

CDR3 DNA sequence: TGCGGCTCACCGACTCGGGGGGGACAACCAACCCATAACTATGGCTACACCTTC. Translating it yields CGSPTRGGQPTHNYGYTF. The V gene is TRBV5-1, the J gene TRBJ1-2; D may be TRBD1 (6 bases). Germline CDR1 reads SGHRS; CDR2 reads YFSETQ. This CDR3 is built from 18 residues. The full variable domain, its missing parts supplied by reference TRBV5-1 and TRBJ1-2, is KAGVTQTPRYLIKTRGQQVTLSCSPISGHRSVSWYQQTPGQGLQFLFEYFSETQRNKGNFPGRFSGRQFSNSRSEMNVSTLELGDSALYLCGSPTRGGQPTHNYGYTFGSGTRLTVV.

The chain couples TRBV30 to TRBJ1-2; D possibly corresponds to TRBD1 (5 bases). V dropped 2 bases and J dropped 4 bases, with 14 bases sitting between them. The CDR3 is 14 residues long. Per germline, CDR1 GTSNPN and CDR2 SVGIG (reference sequence). The CDR3 DNA follows: TGTGCCTGGAGTACCCCCGGGGGATTCTATGGCTACACCTTC. Translation: CAWSTPGGFYGYTF.

V is TRBV19 and J is TRBJ1-2; 7 positions agree with TRBD1. Germline-derived CDR1 and CDR2 are LNHDA and SQIVND (reference sequence). The CDR3 extends over 14 amino acids. The trim removed 6 bases at V and 8 bases at J, leaving 12 bases unmatched. This CDR3 reads CASRRSAQGSGYTF. For the CDR3, the DNA is TGTGCCAGTAGAAGGTCAGCACAGGGGAGCGGCTACACCTTC.

The V gene is TRBV30, the J gene TRBJ2-5, with D maybe TRBD2 (7 bases). The V gene's germline CDR1 is GTSNPN and CDR2 SVGIG (reference sequence). Trimming left V 2 bases short and J 4 bases short, with 14 bases between. The CDR3 has 14 amino acids. This CDR3 reads CAWSWGGGGETQYF. CDR3 nucleotides: TGTGCCTGGAGTTGGGGAGGGGGAGGAGAGACCCAGTACTTC.

The chain combines TRBV5-1 with TRBJ1-5; D perhaps matches TRBD1 (6 bases). The CDR3 is 15 amino acids. Trimming shortened V by 0 bases and J by 4 bases, and 11 bases separated the two germline ends. The germline V gene has CDR1 SGHRS and CDR2 YFSETQ. This CDR3 is CASSLDGTQNQPQHF. CDR3 sequence (DNA): TGCGCCAGCAGCTTGGATGGGACACAGAATCAGCCCCAGCATTTT. The whole variable domain, remainder taken from reference TRBV5-1 and TRBJ1-5, is KAGVTQTPRYLIKTRGQQVTLSCSPISGHRSVSWYQQTPGQGLQFLFEYFSETQRNKGNFPGRFSGRQFSNSRSEMNVSTLELGDSALYLCASSLDGTQNQPQHFGDGTRLSIL.

The chain recombines TRBV15 with TRBJ1-2; the D is unclear. The length of the CDR3 is 14 residues. The germline V gene has CDR1 LNHNV and CDR2 YYDKDF (reference sequence). Trimming stripped 7 bases from V and 2 bases from J, with 14 bases between. As DNA, the CDR3 is TGTGCCACCACCCGAGAGACAACCAACTATGGCTACACCTTC. Its translation: CATTRETTNYGYTF. Full variable domain (rest looked up from reference TRBV15 and TRBJ1-2): DAMVIQNPRYQVTQFGKPVTLSCSQTLNHNVMYWYQQKSSQAPKLLFHYYDKDFNNEADTPDNFQSRRPNTSFCFLDIRSPGLGDTAMYLCATTRETTNYGYTFGSGTRLTVV.

CDR3 nucleotides: TGTGCCTGGACGGGGGCAAGTGAAGCTTTCTTT. Protein: CAWTGASEAFF. J is TRBJ1-1 and V is TRBV30; tentative D call: TRBD1 (6 bases). Trimming stripped 4 bases from V and 7 bases from J, with 10 bases between. This CDR3 has 11 amino acids. Germline CDR1 and CDR2: GTSNPN and SVGIG (reference sequence).

The chain couples TRBV7-3 to TRBJ1-1; TRBD1 might be the D (5 bases). CDR3 size: 13 residues. Trimming removed 5 bases from V and 0 bases from J, with 7 bases in between. Per germline, CDR1 SGHTA and CDR2 FQGTGA. In DNA, the CDR3 is TGTGCCAGCAGCAGGGGAGTGAACACTGAAGCTTTCTTT. Translated, it gives CASSRGVNTEAFF.

This chain links TRBV5-1 with TRBJ2-1, with 12 positions matching TRBD2. V trimming: 4 bases; J trimming: 4 bases; junction bases outside the gene matches: 3. Looked up from germline, CDR1 is SGHRS and CDR2 is YFSETQ. The length of the CDR3 is 15 residues. The CDR3 sequence is CASSQGLAGYNEQFF. CDR3 sequence (DNA): TGCGCCAGCAGCCAGGGACTAGCGGGTTACAATGAGCAGTTCTTC.

The chain joins TRBV7-2 to TRBJ1-2, with no clear D. This CDR3 comprises 16 residues. V was trimmed by 2 bases and J by 2 bases, leaving 15 bases between them. The germline CDR1 and CDR2 sequences are SGHTA and FQGNSA. The CDR3: CASSLWRGSRNYGYTF. The CDR3 nucleotides read TGTGCCAGCAGCTTATGGCGAGGGTCACGAAACTATGGCTACACCTTC.

This clone was counted a few times. The chain has TRBV4-1 and TRBJ2-1; no firm D call. CDR1 is MGHRA and CDR2 is YSYEKL in the germline V gene. V gave up 6 bases and J gave up 4 bases, with 13 bases separating them. CDR3 size: 14 residues. The CDR3 nucleotides read TGCGCCAGCAGTCGCGGTCTGGGTTACAATGAGCAGTTCTTC. This sequence encodes CASSRGLGYNEQFF.

The chain combines TRBV28 with TRBJ1-4; tentatively, D is TRBD1 (6 bases). Germline loops: CDR1 MDHEN, CDR2 SYDVKM. V lost 6 bases and J 5 bases, leaving 13 bases between the germline ends. The CDR3 has 14 amino acids. CDR3: CASSLGGLNEKLFF. CDR3 coding DNA: TGTGCCAGCAGCCTTGGGGGCTTGAATGAAAAACTGTTTTTT.

The V call is TRBV29-1, the J call TRBJ2-3; D remains ambiguous. The V gene's germline CDR1 is SQVTM and CDR2 ANQGSEA. The CDR3 runs to 13 residues. The V end lost 4 bases, the J end lost 2 bases, and 10 bases lay between the germline ends. CDR3 nucleotides: TGCAGCGTTGTCAGCCATTACACAGATACGCAGTATTTT. Amino acids: CSVVSHYTDTQYF.